Detailed here is one T cell receptor (beta chain). Its cognate antigen is unknown. Sequence at one end of the junction differs from germline and may be a read error. Using its own MiXCR run on the reads, TCRdb lists one record per CDR3 protein. The data hold hundreds of thousands of distinct CDR3 sequences, with roughly a quarter observed a single time. This specimen comes from a study of T cell repertoires in cytomegalovirus infection. About the research overall: Indicated by public TCR beta signatures were CMV infection and matching HLA type. General study findings and limits: CMV-specific TCR beta clonotypes restricted by HLA-C dominated the ex vivo response.

The sequenced material came from CD8+ T cells from PBMCs. This sequence was found in a human donor in good health (CMV status not recorded). Some clones in this sample may be carry-over from other donors' samples.

CDR3 bases: TGTGCTAGCATCCGGCCGGGAGTAAAAGAGACCCAGTACTTC. Translated, it gives CASIRPGVKETQYF. The gene calls are TRBV7-6 and TRBJ2-5; D perhaps matches TRBD2 (6 bases). This CDR3 comprises 14 residues. Germline CDR1 and CDR2: SGHVS and FNYEAQ.